The rows below give T cell receptor beta chains drawn from one sample of a study of type 1 and type 2 diabetes patients. TCRdb fed the multiplex PCR reads into MiXCR, producing one record per CDR3 protein. The sample lists 250,000 to 300,000 distinct CDR3 sequences; around 47% were seen once. The sequencing sample was made of peripheral blood mononuclear cells (PBMCs). The source is a man between 18 and 29 years old with type 2 diabetes. Each CDR3 is given with its conserved first and last residue. D genes are given only for firm matches. Some rows mark clone size as missing; the rest say once, few, many or name a class of expanded clone.

TRBV27	.	.	TRBJ2-3	CASSYETRPSTDTQYF	TGTGCCAGCAGTTACGAGACGCGCCCTAGCACAGATACGCAGTATTTT
TRBV12-3/TRBV12-4	.	.	TRBJ1-3	CASSFGSGGNTIYF	TGTGCCAGCAGTTTCGGGTCAGGTGGAAACACCATATATTTT
TRBV2	.	.	TRBJ1-5	CASSEALGGGMSNQPQHF	TGTGCCAGCAGTGAAGCTTTGGGGGGGGGAATGAGCAATCAGCCCCAGCATTTT
TRBV29-1	.	.	TRBJ2-1	CSVGNSPYNEQFF	TGCAGCGTTGGGAACTCCCCCTACAATGAGCAGTTCTTC
TRBV6-1	.	.	TRBJ2-7	CASSDAFGSPGEQYF	TGTGCCAGCAGTGATGCATTCGGCTCCCCGGGGGAGCAGTACTTC
TRBV2	.	once	TRBJ2-5	CASSEEGTGQETQYF	TGTGCCAGCAGTGAGGAAGGGACCGGCCAAGAGACCCAGTACTTC
TRBV9	.	.	TRBJ2-1	CASSVSMAGPDDEQFF	TGTGCCAGCAGCGTATCGATGGCGGGTCCTGACGATGAGCAGTTCTTC
TRBV20-1	TRBD1	few	TRBJ1-2	CSARDPQDRMYGYTF	TGCAGTGCTAGAGATCCGCAGGACAGGATGTATGGCTACACCTTC
TRBV7-9	.	.	TRBJ2-7	CASSLIPGLWPYEQYF	TGTGCCAGCAGCCTTATTCCGGGACTGTGGCCCTACGAGCAGTACTTC
TRBV19	.	few	TRBJ2-7	CASSTSASEAYEQYF	TGTGCCAGTAGTACTAGCGCCTCAGAGGCCTACGAGCAGTACTTC
TRBV7-8	.	few	TRBJ2-2	CASSFGTTLAGELFF	TGTGCCAGCAGCTTCGGTACTACTTTAGCCGGAGAGCTGTTTTTT
TRBV19	.	.	TRBJ2-7	CASSTFLAPYEQYF	TGTGCCAGTAGTACTTTCCTAGCGCCCTACGAGCAGTACTTC
TRBV29-1	TRBD1	few	TRBJ1-6	CSVATGDNSPLHF	TGCAGCGTTGCGACAGGGGATAATTCACCCCTCCACTTT
TRBV20-1	.	.	TRBJ2-3	CSARLDPGTDTQYF	TGCAGTGCTAGACTGGATCCCGGGACAGATACGCAGTATTTT
TRBV14	.	.	TRBJ2-7	CASSTPGLYEQYF	TGTGCCAGCAGCACGCCGGGACTTTACGAGCAGTACTTC
TRBV11-3	TRBD1	.	TRBJ2-6	CASSRRGWQVPGANVLTF	TGTGCCAGCAGCCGCAGGGGGTGGCAGGTACCTGGGGCCAACGTCCTGACTTTC
TRBV7-2	.	.	TRBJ2-7	CASSQDDTGPCEQYF	TGCGCCAGCAGCCAAGACGACACAGGGCCCTGCGAGCAGTACTTC
TRBV4-2	.	.	TRBJ2-1	CASSQDLGGTVYNEQFF	TGTGCCAGCAGCCAAGATCTGGGAGGGACAGTGTACAATGAGCAGTTCTTC
TRBV15	TRBD1	few	TRBJ1-5	CATSSDRGLGQPQHF	TGTGCCACCAGTTCCGACAGGGGGCTTGGTCAGCCCCAGCATTTT
TRBV2	TRBD1	.	TRBJ2-7	CASSVGTGKFNEQYF	TGTGCCAGCAGTGTCGGGACAGGGAAATTCAACGAGCAGTACTTC
TRBV19	.	once	TRBJ1-1	CASSIVRSTEAFF	TGTGCCAGTAGTATAGTTAGGAGCACTGAAGCTTTCTTT
TRBV19	.	once	TRBJ2-1	CSSRPQGLWDNEQFF	TGTTCCAGTAGGCCACAGGGATTATGGGATAATGAGCAGTTCTTC
TRBV15	TRBD1	once	TRBJ1-3	CATSRDLVNRTGYSGNTIYF	TGTGCCACCAGCAGAGATCTGGTCAACCGGACAGGGTACTCTGGAAACACCATATATTTT
TRBV19	.	.	TRBJ2-3	CASSPRGSSTDTQYF	TGTGCCAGTAGTCCCCGAGGATCTAGCACAGATACGCAGTATTTT
TRBV10-1	.	.	TRBJ2-3	CPPTGQYF	TGCCCACCTACTGGGCAGTATTTT
TRBV3-1	.	many	TRBJ1-5	CASSQGGNQPQHF	TGTGCCAGCAGCCAGGGTGGGAATCAGCCCCAGCATTTT
TRBV9	TRBD2	.	TRBJ2-7	CASSVGDSGAYEQYF	TGTGCCAGCAGCGTAGGAGATAGCGGGGCCTACGAGCAGTACTTC
TRBV15	.	.	TRBJ1-6	CATSRGQHWSSYNSPLHF	TGTGCCACCAGCAGAGGACAGCACTGGAGCTCCTATAATTCACCCCTCCACTTT